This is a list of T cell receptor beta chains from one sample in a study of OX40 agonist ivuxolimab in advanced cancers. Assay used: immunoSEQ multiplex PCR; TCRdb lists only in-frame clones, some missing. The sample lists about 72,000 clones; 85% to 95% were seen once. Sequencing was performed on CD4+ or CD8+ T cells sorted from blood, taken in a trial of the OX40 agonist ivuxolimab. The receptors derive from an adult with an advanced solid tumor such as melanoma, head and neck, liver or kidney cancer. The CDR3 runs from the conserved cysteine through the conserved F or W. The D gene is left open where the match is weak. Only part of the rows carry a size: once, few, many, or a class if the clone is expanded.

CDR3 protein: CASSQDGSGRAYEQYF; CDR3 DNA: TGCGCCAGCAGCCAAGATGGGAGCGGGAGGGCGTACGAGCAGTACTTC; V gene: TRBV4-1; J gene: TRBJ2-7; clone size: NA; D gene: TRBD2
CDR3 protein: CASSQDLDQGNTEAFF; CDR3 DNA: TGCGCCAGCAGCCAAGACCTGGACCAGGGGAACACTGAAGCTTTCTTT; V gene: TRBV4-3; J gene: TRBJ1-1; clone size: NA; D gene: NA
CDR3 protein: CASSIDGLAGAYNEQFF; CDR3 DNA: TGTGCCAGTAGTATAGACGGACTAGCGGGGGCCTACAATGAGCAGTTCTTC; V gene: TRBV19; J gene: TRBJ2-1; clone size: NA; D gene: TRBD2
CDR3 protein: CASSQGLADRSYEQYF; CDR3 DNA: TGCGCCAGCAGCCAAGGACTAGCGGACCGGTCCTACGAGCAGTACTTC; V gene: TRBV4-1; J gene: TRBJ2-7; clone size: NA; D gene: TRBD2
CDR3 protein: CASSDTGGRSYEQYF; CDR3 DNA: TGTGCCAGCAGTGACACAGGGGGACGCTCCTACGAGCAGTACTTC; V gene: TRBV6-1; J gene: TRBJ2-7; clone size: NA; D gene: TRBD1
CDR3 protein: CASSLGRGGEQYF; CDR3 DNA: TGTGCCAGCAGCTTAGGAAGAGGCGGCGAGCAGTACTTC; V gene: TRBV7-6; J gene: TRBJ2-7; clone size: NA; D gene: NA
CDR3 protein: CASSQAGPLGAEAFF; CDR3 DNA: TGCGCCAGCAGCCAAGCCGGGCCGTTGGGCGCTGAAGCTTTCTTT; V gene: TRBV5-1; J gene: TRBJ1-1; clone size: NA; D gene: NA
CDR3 protein: CASSPTQGNNYGYTF; CDR3 DNA: TGCGCCAGCAGCCCTACCCAAGGGAATAACTATGGCTACACCTTC; V gene: TRBV4-1; J gene: TRBJ1-2; clone size: NA; D gene: NA
CDR3 protein: CASSIIQGNTEAFF; CDR3 DNA: TGTGCCAGCAGCATAATTCAAGGAAACACTGAAGCTTTCTTT; V gene: TRBV27; J gene: TRBJ1-1; clone size: NA; D gene: NA
CDR3 protein: CASTTRGARDGYTF; CDR3 DNA: TGTGCCAGCACCACCCGGGGGGCCAGGGATGGCTACACCTTC; V gene: TRBV28; J gene: TRBJ1-2; clone size: once; D gene: NA
CDR3 protein: CAIFLGDQETQYF; CDR3 DNA: TGTGCCATCTTTTTGGGGGATCAAGAGACCCAGTACTTC; V gene: TRBV6-1; J gene: TRBJ2-5; clone size: NA; D gene: NA
CDR3 protein: CASSPVMNTEAFF; CDR3 DNA: TGCGCCAGCAGCCCAGTCATGAACACTGAAGCTTTCTTT; V gene: TRBV4-3; J gene: TRBJ1-1; clone size: NA; D gene: NA
CDR3 protein: CASSFGLAGGLYNEQFF; CDR3 DNA: TGTGCCAGCAGCTTTGGACTAGCGGGAGGACTCTACAATGAGCAGTTCTTC; V gene: TRBV7-6; J gene: TRBJ2-1; clone size: NA; D gene: TRBD2
CDR3 protein: CASRDRDFTEAFF; CDR3 DNA: TGTGCCAGCAGGGACAGGGACTTCACTGAAGCTTTCTTT; V gene: TRBV6-1; J gene: TRBJ1-1; clone size: NA; D gene: TRBD1
CDR3 protein: CASSFRGRNNEQFF; CDR3 DNA: TGTGCCAGCAGTTTTCGGGGGCGGAACAATGAGCAGTTCTTC; V gene: TRBV27; J gene: TRBJ2-1; clone size: NA; D gene: NA
CDR3 protein: CSVDQGGGTGELFF; CDR3 DNA: TGCAGCGTTGACCAGGGGGGTGGCACCGGGGAGCTGTTTTTT; V gene: TRBV29-1; J gene: TRBJ2-2; clone size: NA; D gene: NA
CDR3 protein: CAWSVVGGAYGYTF; CDR3 DNA: TGTGCCTGGAGTGTAGTGGGGGGCGCCTATGGCTACACCTTC; V gene: TRBV30; J gene: TRBJ1-2; clone size: NA; D gene: NA
CDR3 protein: CASSFEQDSYEQYF; CDR3 DNA: TGTGCCAGCAGCTTTGAACAGGACTCCTACGAGCAGTACTTC; V gene: TRBV11-1; J gene: TRBJ2-7; clone size: NA; D gene: NA
CDR3 protein: CASSLAGAGGTDTQYF; CDR3 DNA: TGCGCCAGCAGCTTGGCGGGAGCGGGAGGTACAGATACGCAGTATTTT; V gene: TRBV5-1; J gene: TRBJ2-3; clone size: NA; D gene: TRBD2
CDR3 protein: CASSPGQGSNQPQHF; CDR3 DNA: TGTGCCAGCAGTCCGGGACAGGGGAGCAATCAGCCCCAGCATTTT; V gene: TRBV6-5; J gene: TRBJ1-5; clone size: NA; D gene: TRBD1
CDR3 protein: CASSPRGDVGHSGNTIYF; CDR3 DNA: TGTGCCAGCAGCCCGCGGGGGGACGTCGGACACTCTGGAAACACCATATATTTT; V gene: TRBV11-3; J gene: TRBJ1-3; clone size: NA; D gene: NA
CDR3 protein: CASSLSVSGREQYF; CDR3 DNA: TGTGCCAGCAGTTTATCGGTGTCAGGGAGAGAGCAGTACTTC; V gene: TRBV27; J gene: TRBJ2-7; clone size: NA; D gene: NA
CDR3 protein: CASSLGLDRGHLEQYF; CDR3 DNA: TGTGCCAGCAGCTTGGGCCTAGACAGAGGCCATCTCGAGCAGTACTTC; V gene: TRBV5-8; J gene: TRBJ2-7; clone size: NA; D gene: NA
CDR3 protein: CASSFGGNEQYF; CDR3 DNA: TGTGCCAGCAGTTTCGGTGGCAACGAGCAGTACTTC; V gene: TRBV6-5; J gene: TRBJ2-7; clone size: NA; D gene: NA
CDR3 protein: CASSHPAGAHRDGYTF; CDR3 DNA: TGTGCCAGCAGCCACCCCGCCGGGGCACATCGGGATGGCTACACCTTC; V gene: TRBV14; J gene: TRBJ1-2; clone size: NA; D gene: NA
CDR3 protein: CASGSRGDYEQYF; CDR3 DNA: TGTGCCAGCGGATCGAGGGGGGACTACGAGCAGTACTTC; V gene: TRBV6-6; J gene: TRBJ2-7; clone size: NA; D gene: NA
CDR3 protein: CASSPGLAHTYEQYF; CDR3 DNA: TGTGCCAGCAGCCCGGGACTAGCGCACACCTACGAGCAGTACTTC; V gene: TRBV7-6; J gene: TRBJ2-7; clone size: NA; D gene: TRBD2
CDR3 protein: CASSAAPWNEAFF; CDR3 DNA: TGTGCCAGCAGCGCGGCCCCTTGGAATGAAGCTTTCTTT; V gene: TRBV9; J gene: TRBJ1-1; clone size: NA; D gene: NA
CDR3 protein: CAISGDREGSDTQYF; CDR3 DNA: TGTGCCATCAGTGGGGACAGGGAAGGGTCCGATACGCAGTATTTT; V gene: TRBV10-3; J gene: TRBJ2-3; clone size: NA; D gene: TRBD1
CDR3 protein: CASSYVPADGYTF; CDR3 DNA: TGTGCCAGCAGTTACGTTCCGGCTGATGGCTACACCTTC; V gene: TRBV6-6; J gene: TRBJ1-2; clone size: NA; D gene: NA
CDR3 protein: CASSQDPGTGGNQPQHF; CDR3 DNA: TGCGCCAGCAGCCAAGATCCCGGGACAGGGGGCAATCAGCCCCAGCATTTT; V gene: TRBV4-1; J gene: TRBJ1-5; clone size: NA; D gene: TRBD1
CDR3 protein: CASGGVAPYNEQFF; CDR3 DNA: TGTGCCAGCGGCGGGGTAGCTCCATACAATGAGCAGTTCTTC; V gene: TRBV9; J gene: TRBJ2-1; clone size: NA; D gene: NA